These 24 T cell receptor beta chains were sequenced from one sample in a study of T-cell memory formation after mild COVID-19. TCRdb fed the 5' RACE reads into MiXCR, producing one record per CDR3 protein. Of around 200,000 distinct CDR3 sequences in the sample, over 9.5% are singletons; the top ten hold around 2.9%. Specimen: PBMCs or a T cell subset sorted from them (not recorded which). The source of these receptors is a man aged 18 to 29 who had mild COVID-19 (a few samples of this study predate the infection). Cell type and time point are not known.

This clonotype has a count of ten or more. The chain combines TRBV4-3 with TRBJ2-3; no definite D call. V lost 1 base to trimming and J lost 7 bases, with 6 bases between them. CDR3 length: 12 residues. CDR1 is LGHNA, CDR2 YSLEER, per germline. Here the CDR3 DNA reads TGCGCCAGCAGCCAAGGACCATATACGCAGTATTTT. Protein product: CASSQGPYTQYF.

This clonotype appeared a few times. The CDR3 nucleotides are TGCGCCAGCAGCTTGGAGGGCGGAAACTCCTACGAGCAGTACTTC. Its protein is CASSLEGGNSYEQYF. The V gene is TRBV5-1, the J gene TRBJ2-7; no clear D gene. Per the germline V gene, CDR1 is SGHRS and CDR2 is YFSETQ. Trimming cost V 0 bases and J 0 bases, with 10 bases left between them. The CDR3 loop spans 15 amino acids.

This clonotype occurred a few times. V gene TRBV7-3 combines with J gene TRBJ2-5; the match to TRBD2 covers 9 bases. Per germline, CDR1 SGHTA and CDR2 FQGTGA. The CDR3 sequence is 13 residues long. The trim removed 5 bases at V and 4 bases at J, leaving 2 bases unmatched. The CDR3 coding sequence is TGTGCCAGCAGCATGGGACTAGCAGAGACCCAGTACTTC. Amino acids: CASSMGLAETQYF.

There are a few counts of this clonotype. The gene calls are TRBV2 and TRBJ1-1, with 7 bases matching TRBD1. V lost 3 bases to trimming and J lost 0 bases; unmatched junction nucleotides: 16. Germline CDR1 and CDR2: SNHLY and FYNNEI. CDR3 size: 19 residues. DNA of the CDR3: TGTGCCAGCAGTGACCCCCTCGGACAGGTTCGAGGGATGAACACTGAAGCTTTCTTT. This gives the protein CASSDPLGQVRGMNTEAFF.

The CDR3 DNA reads TGCGCCAGCAGCCACACCGGGACCCCAGATACGCAGTATTTT. Translated, it gives CASSHTGTPDTQYF. This chain joins TRBV4-3 and TRBJ2-3; D might be TRBD1 or TRBD2, each matching 5 bases. This CDR3 contains 14 residues. The V and J ends lost 3 bases and 4 bases respectively, with 11 bases between them. Per germline, CDR1 LGHNA and CDR2 YSLEER.

This clonotype was recorded at least ten times. This sequence joins TRBV7-8 and TRBJ2-1; D possibly matches TRBD1 or TRBD2 (5 bases each). This CDR3 comprises 16 residues. V lost 5 bases to trimming and J lost 6 bases, with 20 bases between them. Per germline, CDR1 SGHVS and CDR2 FQNEAQ. CDR3 region: CASSPREPLRVNEQFF. The DNA for the CDR3 is TGTGCCAGCAGCCCCAGGGAGCCCCTGAGAGTCAATGAGCAGTTCTTC.

V usage is TRBV5-1 and J usage is TRBJ2-7, with 7 bases fitting TRBD1. The CDR3 spans 14 residues. The germline V gene has CDR1 SGHRS and CDR2 YFSETQ. Trimming removed 0 bases from V and 4 bases from J; junction bases left unmatched: 4. CDR3 residues: CASSLDGTVYEQYV. DNA for the CDR3: TGCGCCAGCAGCTTGGATGGGACAGTTTACGAGCAGTACGTC.

The sample holds many counts of this clonotype. V usage is TRBV5-1 and J usage is TRBJ1-6; 8 bases are shared with TRBD1. Germline-derived CDR1 and CDR2 are SGHRS and YFSETQ. After removal of 0 bases from V and 7 bases from J, the junction contained 3 bases not matched to a gene. The CDR3 length is 15 residues. The CDR3 loop is CASSLAGTGNSPLHF. CDR3 DNA sequence: TGCGCCAGCAGCTTGGCTGGGACAGGAAATTCACCCCTCCACTTT.

Worth noting for this clonotype: Sequence at one end of the junction differs from germline and may be a read error. V and J are TRBV4-1 and TRBJ1-3, with no clear D. Germline CDR1 is MGHRA and CDR2 is YSYEKL. The length of the CDR3 is 16 residues. The DNA for the CDR3 is TGCGCCAGCAGCCAAGACCGAAGGGTCTCTCGAAACACCATATATTTT. Protein sequence: CASSQDRRVSRNTIYF.

This clonotype has only a few counts. This chain links TRBV20-1 with TRBJ1-2, with a possible D match to TRBD1 (6 bases). Germline values: CDR1 DFQATT, CDR2 SNEGSKA (reference sequence). Between the trimmed V and J ends, which lost 5 bases and 1 base, there was a span of 14 bases. The CDR3 runs 14 residues. CDR3 bases: TGCAGTGCTGTCCGGGGGCTCCATAACTATGGCTACACCTTC. Amino acids: CSAVRGLHNYGYTF.

This clonotype has just a few counts. V usage is TRBV20-1 and J usage is TRBJ1-1; D is possibly TRBD1 (5 bases). There are 13 residues in the CDR3. V dropped 6 bases and J dropped 0 bases, with 11 bases sitting between them. CDR1 and CDR2 from the germline V gene are DFQATT and SNEGSKA (reference sequence). For the CDR3, the DNA is TGCAGTGCGACGGGGGGAGTGAACACTGAAGCTTTCTTT. Encoded protein: CSATGGVNTEAFF.

This clonotype was observed a handful of times. This sequence joins TRBV7-9 and TRBJ1-2; no clear D gene. Germline CDR1 and CDR2: SEHNR and FQNEAQ (reference sequence). V lost 5 bases, J lost 7 bases, and 14 bases lay in between. This CDR3 is 13 amino acids long. CDR3 in DNA: TGTGCCAGCAGCCTCACCGGCCTTTTTGGCTACACCTTC. It yields the protein CASSLTGLFGYTF.

This clonotype was seen ten or more times. V gene TRBV7-9 combines with J gene TRBJ2-6; D not resolved. The germline V and J ends were trimmed by 1 base and 0 bases, with 13 bases remaining between them. The CDR3 totals 18 residues. CDR1 is SEHNR and CDR2 is FQNEAQ in the germline V gene (reference sequence). CDR3 protein: CASSLGVGPTSGANVLTF. DNA for the CDR3: TGTGCCAGCAGCTTAGGGGTTGGACCGACCTCTGGGGCCAACGTCCTGACTTTC.

This clonotype was picked up many times. V and J are TRBV12-3 or TRBV12-4 and TRBJ2-2, with 9 nucleotides matching TRBD1. The CDR3 is made up of 14 amino acids. Trimming cost V 6 bases and J 3 bases; bases outside gene matches: 2. This chain's CDR3 is CASRGTGYTGELFF. The CDR3 DNA reads TGTGCCAGCAGGGGGACAGGGTACACCGGGGAGCTGTTTTTT.

A few counts support this clonotype. The gene calls are TRBV10-2 and TRBJ1-2, with D possibly being TRBD1 (5 bases). Germline values: CDR1 WSHSY, CDR2 SAAADI. The V end lost 3 bases, the J end lost 5 bases, and 13 bases lay between the germline ends. This CDR3 is 14 amino acids long. The DNA for the CDR3 is TGCGCCAGCAGTGAAGTGGGCAGGGTATATGGCTACACCTTC. This translates into CASSEVGRVYGYTF.

This clonotype was detected only a few times. The gene calls are TRBV29-1 and TRBJ1-2, with D perhaps TRBD1 (5 bases). V dropped 7 bases and J dropped 4 bases, with 16 bases sitting between them. There are 13 residues in the CDR3. The germline V gene has CDR1 SQVTM and CDR2 ANQGSEA. The CDR3 DNA is TGCAGCGACCTCGGGGCCCTAGGCTATGGCTACACCTTC. Translation gives CSDLGALGYGYTF.

This clonotype was detected only a few times. The genes are TRBV5-5 and TRBJ2-7, with D possibly TRBD2 on 5 matching bases. The germline V gene encodes CDR1 SGHKS and CDR2 YYEKEE (reference sequence). The CDR3 totals 16 residues. V dropped 0 bases and J dropped 0 bases, with 13 bases sitting between them. Written as DNA, the CDR3 is TGTGCCAGCAGCTTGGAGGGTATCACTAGCTCCTACGAGCAGTACGTC. The encoded protein is CASSLEGITSSYEQYV.

This clonotype has just a few counts. V gene TRBV29-1 combines with J gene TRBJ2-3, with D unresolved. V was trimmed by 8 bases and J by 0 bases, leaving 6 bases between them. This CDR3 is 11 amino acids long. The germline V gene encodes CDR1 SQVTM and CDR2 ANQGSEA. The CDR3 nucleotides read TGCAGCCTGACCAGCACAGATACGCAGTATTTT. Translated, it gives CSLTSTDTQYF.

This clonotype was seen a few times. The chain employs TRBV29-1 and TRBJ2-3; unclear D gene. The V end was cut by 3 bases, the J end by 0 bases, with 10 bases between. Germline assignment: CDR1 SQVTM and CDR2 ANQGSEA. The CDR3 extends over 14 amino acids. CDR3 sequence (DNA): TGCAGCGTTGAGAAACAAACTAGCACAGATACGCAGTATTTT. It codes for CSVEKQTSTDTQYF.

This clonotype was observed many times. The genes are TRBV4-2 and TRBJ2-2, with 9 bases identical to TRBD1. The V gene's germline CDR1 is LGHNA and CDR2 YNFKEQ. This CDR3 has 17 amino acids. With V trimmed by 0 bases and J by 3 bases, 5 bases remained unmatched. The CDR3, as DNA: TGTGCCAGCAGCCAAGATCAGGGGACAGGGCACACCGGGGAGCTGTTTTTT. This codes for CASSQDQGTGHTGELFF.

Ten or more counts support this clonotype. V usage is TRBV20-1 and J usage is TRBJ2-1; the match to TRBD2 covers 7 bases. CDR1 and CDR2 (germline): DFQATT, SNEGSKA (reference sequence). V was pared by 6 bases and J by 3 bases, with 8 bases of the junction left unmatched. This CDR3 has 14 residues. The CDR3 sequence: CSALSGGGYNEQFF. For the CDR3, the DNA is TGCAGTGCCCTCTCGGGGGGAGGCTACAATGAGCAGTTCTTC.

The chain joins TRBV24-1 to TRBJ2-1; 7 bases agree with TRBD1. This CDR3 spans 11 amino acids. V was pared by 11 bases and J by 5 bases, with 2 bases of the junction left unmatched. In germline, CDR1 is KGHDR, CDR2 SFDVKD. CDR3 nucleotides: TGTGCCATAGGGACAGACAATGAGCAGTTCTTC. Protein sequence: CAIGTDNEQFF.

In its sample, this clonotype was seen a few times. The chain joins TRBV5-1 to TRBJ1-2; D is possibly TRBD1 (5 bases). This CDR3 region has 15 residues. Between the trimmed V and J ends, which lost 0 bases and 8 bases, there was a span of 17 bases. The germline CDR1 and CDR2 sequences are SGHRS and YFSETQ. The CDR3 is CASSLVDQGRDGYTF. The CDR3 DNA sequence: TGCGCCAGCAGCTTGGTTGATCAGGGTCGTGACGGCTACACCTTC.

The chain recombines TRBV7-2 with TRBJ2-6, with D perhaps matching TRBD1 (6 bases). Germline assignment: CDR1 SGHTA and CDR2 FQGNSA. The V end lost 2 bases, the J end lost 0 bases, and 11 bases lay between the germline ends. This CDR3 contains 17 residues. The CDR3 bases are TGTGCCAGCAGCTTACAGGGACACCTCTCTGGGGCCAACGTCCTGACTTTC. Its protein is CASSLQGHLSGANVLTF.